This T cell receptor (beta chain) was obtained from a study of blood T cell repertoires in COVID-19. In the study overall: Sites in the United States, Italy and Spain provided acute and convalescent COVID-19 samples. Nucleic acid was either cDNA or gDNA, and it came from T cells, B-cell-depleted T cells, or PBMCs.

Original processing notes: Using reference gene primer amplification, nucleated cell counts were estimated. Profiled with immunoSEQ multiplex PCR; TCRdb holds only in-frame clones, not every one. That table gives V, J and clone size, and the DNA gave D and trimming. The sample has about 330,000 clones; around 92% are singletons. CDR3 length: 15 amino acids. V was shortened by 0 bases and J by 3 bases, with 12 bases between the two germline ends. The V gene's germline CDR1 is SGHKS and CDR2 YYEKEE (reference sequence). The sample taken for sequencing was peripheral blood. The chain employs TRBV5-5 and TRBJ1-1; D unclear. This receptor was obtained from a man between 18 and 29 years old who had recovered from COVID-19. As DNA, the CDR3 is TGTGCCAGCAGCTTGGGAGGGAACTTGGACACTGAAGCTTTCTTT. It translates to CASSLGGNLDTEAFF.